The subject of this entry is one T cell receptor beta chain. The V gene lost 5 bases and the J gene lost 2 bases, with 15 bases spanning the gap. The germline V gene has CDR1 SGHVS and CDR2 FNYEAQ. The CDR3 length is 16 residues. Sequenced by immunoSEQ multiplex PCR; TCRdb stores in-frame clones only, minus some. The sample shows about 150,000 clones, almost 85% of them seen only once. The data derive from a study of blood T cell repertoires in COVID-19. This sequence was found in a human donor with acute or convalescent COVID-19. The donor label of this sample is uncertain. Sequencing was performed on peripheral blood. The chain recombines TRBV7-6 with TRBJ2-2; TRBD2 is a possible D gene (6 bases). The CDR3 spells CASSPNGGSNTGELFF. The CDR3 DNA reads TGTGCCAGCAGCCCAAATGGAGGGTCCAACACCGGGGAGCTGTTTTTT.